This T cell receptor (beta chain) was recovered during a study of blood T cell repertoires in COVID-19. Overall study: Material from acute and convalescent COVID-19 was sourced from the United States, Italy and Spain.

With V trimmed by 7 bases and J by 2 bases, 7 bases remained unmatched. This CDR3 is built from 13 residues. Germline loops: CDR1 SQVTM, CDR2 ANQGSEA. Generated by immunoSEQ multiplex PCR, the TCRdb table keeps only in-frame clones and is missing some. The table has 95,000 to 110,000 clones, around 82% seen once; the top ten hold 13%. The clonotype was recovered from a human donor in a cohort sampled during active or convalescent COVID-19. Source material: peripheral blood. The rearrangement uses TRBV29-1 and TRBJ2-7; 8 bases agree with TRBD1. CDR3 protein: CSAGQGRTYEQYF. The CDR3, as DNA: TGCAGCGCCGGACAGGGTAGGACCTACGAGCAGTACTTC.